These 15 T cell receptor beta chains were all obtained from the same sample, sequenced in a study of blood T cells in healthy people across ages. Next came a second PCR, run for about 7 to 12 cycles, which used a sample-barcoded 5' primer along with a J-beta primer mix. TCRdb fed the 5' RACE reads into MiXCR, producing one record per CDR3 protein. The repertoire includes about 1.4 million distinct CDR3 sequences, roughly 59% of them detected once, and 6.5% to 8% sits in the top ten. Sequencing used blood. The receptors were sampled from a man between 18 and 29 years old in good health.

This sequence joins TRBV7-2 and TRBJ2-7; TRBD1 is a possible D gene (6 bases). The CDR3 consists of 15 residues. Germline V gene data show CDR1 as SGHTA and CDR2 as FQGNSA. The V gene lost 5 bases and the J gene lost 5 bases, with 19 bases spanning the gap. The CDR3 nucleotides are TGTGCCAGCAGCCCCCATAGTCTCACAGGGCACGAGCAGTACTTC. The encoded protein is CASSPHSLTGHEQYF.

The chain couples TRBV27 to TRBJ2-6; D not certain. CDR1 and CDR2 (germline): MNHEY, SMNVEV (reference sequence). Deletions cut 2 bases from V and 4 bases from J, with 6 bases between. The CDR3 length is 14 residues. The CDR3 DNA is TGTGCCAGCAGTTTAGCGTACGGGGCCAACGTCCTGACTTTC. This gives the protein CASSLAYGANVLTF.

The V gene is TRBV4-1, the J gene TRBJ2-5; D is possibly TRBD1 (5 bases). The germline V and J ends were trimmed by 0 bases and 2 bases, with 7 bases remaining between them. In germline, CDR1 is MGHRA, CDR2 YSYEKL. The CDR3 totals 14 residues. CDR3 protein: CASSQEQAQETQYF. CDR3 DNA sequence: TGCGCCAGCAGCCAAGAACAGGCGCAAGAGACCCAGTACTTC.

The chain links TRBV6-5 to TRBJ1-1, with unresolved D. V lost 6 bases and J 3 bases, leaving 14 bases between the germline ends. From germline, CDR1 is MNHEY and CDR2 SVGAGI. The CDR3 is 14 residues long. The DNA for the CDR3 is TGTGCCAGCAGCCCTAGCCGGGAGTACACTGAAGCTTTCTTT. Amino acids: CASSPSREYTEAFF.

The rearrangement links TRBV6-6 to TRBJ2-7, with TRBD1 matching over 8 bases. The CDR3 length is 13 residues. Germline V gives CDR1 MNHNY, CDR2 SVGAGI (reference sequence). With 10 bases clipped from V and 5 bases from J, the junction kept 10 bases outside the gene matches. The CDR3 coding sequence is TGTGCCACCACCGGGGACAGGAGCCACGAGCAGTACTTC. Its translation is CATTGDRSHEQYF.

The chain uses TRBV18 and TRBJ2-1, with TRBD2 matching over 9 bases. Germline CDR1 KGHSH, CDR2 LQKENI. With V trimmed by 6 bases and J by 4 bases, 10 bases remained unmatched. The CDR3 is 16 residues long. Here the CDR3 reads CASSLRLADPYNEQFF. The CDR3 nucleotides read TGTGCCAGCTCCCTAAGACTAGCGGATCCTTACAATGAGCAGTTCTTC.

The sample holds a few counts of this clonotype. This chain joins TRBV20-1 and TRBJ2-3; no clear D. CDR1 is DFQATT, CDR2 SNEGSKA, per germline (reference sequence). The germline V and J ends were trimmed by 5 bases and 3 bases, with 9 bases remaining between them. The CDR3 covers 12 residues. CDR3 coding DNA: TGCAGTGCTCCCTTGCGGACAGATACGCAGTATTTT. Amino acid sequence: CSAPLRTDTQYF.

This chain links TRBV5-1 with TRBJ1-1; a weak D match, TRBD1 (6 bases). Germline V CDR1 and CDR2: SGHRS, YFSETQ. Trimming left V 0 bases short and J 11 bases short, with 20 bases between. The CDR3 contains 15 residues. The CDR3 DNA is TGCGCCAGCAGCTTGGAGCCAGGGAGACAGGCAGGGGCTTTCTTT. Translating it yields CASSLEPGRQAGAFF.

J is TRBJ2-5 and V is TRBV6-5; a weak D match, TRBD1 (5 bases). Germline V gene sequence: CDR1 MNHEY, CDR2 SVGAGI. V was trimmed by 2 bases and J by 3 bases, leaving 10 bases between them. The CDR3 has 14 amino acids. CDR3 protein: CASSYPGLEETQYF. The CDR3 DNA reads as TGTGCCAGCAGTTACCCAGGGTTAGAAGAGACCCAGTACTTC.

This clonotype was observed once. The rearrangement uses TRBV2 and TRBJ1-2; a weak D match, TRBD1 (6 bases). The CDR3 extends over 13 amino acids. The germline V gene has CDR1 SNHLY and CDR2 FYNNEI. V lost 6 bases and J lost 7, with 15 bases in between. CDR3 sequence (DNA): TGTGCCAGCAGAGAACGGGGGCTGCTTGGCTACACCTTC. Protein: CASRERGLLGYTF.

The chain joins TRBV3-1 to TRBJ1-2, with D unclear. The germline gives CDR1 LGHDT, CDR2 YNNKEL (reference sequence). The CDR3 totals 15 residues. V lost 4 bases to trimming and J lost 8 bases, with 20 bases between them. This chain's CDR3 is CASSPETIPRKGYTF. For the CDR3, the DNA is TGTGCCAGCAGCCCCGAGACGATTCCGCGAAAGGGCTACACCTTC.

This chain joins TRBV20-1 and TRBJ2-1, with a weak D call TRBD2 (6 bases). CDR3 length: 17 residues. The ends were cut back, 6 bases at V and 0 bases at J, with 21 bases in the middle. Germline V gene lookup returns CDR1 DFQATT and CDR2 SNEGSKA (reference sequence). The CDR3 spells CSALGVADLSSYNEQFF. CDR3 coding DNA: TGCAGTGCCCTTGGGGTAGCGGACCTGAGCTCCTACAATGAGCAGTTCTTC.

V and J are TRBV29-1 and TRBJ2-3; unclear D gene. The germline V and J ends were trimmed by 8 bases and 2 bases, with 11 bases remaining between them. The CDR3 totals 12 residues. Germline values: CDR1 SQVTM, CDR2 ANQGSEA. DNA of the CDR3: TGCAGCTGTTATGGGTTCACAGATACGCAGTATTTT. Its protein is CSCYGFTDTQYF.

In its sample, this clonotype was seen a few times. The rearrangement joins TRBV29-1 to TRBJ2-7; 10 nucleotides align to TRBD1. Unmatched junction bases numbered 8, after V lost 6 bases and J lost 3 bases. This CDR3 is built from 14 residues. The germline V gene encodes CDR1 SQVTM and CDR2 ANQGSEA. CDR3 residues: CSVSPRDRGYEQYF. In DNA form, the CDR3 reads TGCAGCGTCTCCCCAAGGGACAGGGGCTACGAGCAGTACTTC.

The sample holds a few counts of this clonotype. V and J are TRBV20-1 and TRBJ2-5; the D is unclear. Germline loops: CDR1 DFQATT, CDR2 SNEGSKA (reference sequence). V was trimmed by 3 bases and J by 3 bases, leaving 5 bases between them. The CDR3 extends over 11 amino acids. CDR3 nucleotides: TGCAGTGCTAGCTATGAAGAGACCCAGTACTTC. This codes for CSASYEETQYF.